These 10 T cell receptor beta chains were all obtained from the same sample, sequenced in a study of cytomegalovirus exposure and HLA in healthy donors. The PCR used 60 Vbeta and 13 Jbeta primers. The assay was immunoSEQ multiplex PCR, and TCRdb's table has in-frame clones only and misses some. The sample comprises tens of thousands of clones, 70% to 85% of which are singletons, and around 2.3% rests with the top ten. Sample: PBMCs. These receptors were collected from a man between 18 and 29 years old in good health and CMV-seronegative.

V is TRBV6-6 and J is TRBJ1-1; 9 bases map to TRBD1. There are 13 residues in the CDR3. Germline CDR1 and CDR2: MNHNY and SVGAGI (reference sequence). V was clipped by 11 bases and J by 5 bases; unmatched bases: 9. Here the CDR3 reads CASTGTGYTEAFF. The CDR3 DNA reads as TGTGCCTCTACCGGGACAGGGTATACTGAAGCTTTCTTT.

The J gene is TRBJ1-2, the V gene TRBV12-5; D possibly corresponds to TRBD1 (6 bases). Trimming took 6 bases from V and 9 from J, leaving 20 bases between them. The CDR3 spans 14 residues. From germline, CDR1 is LGHNT and CDR2 FRNRAP. This CDR3 is CASGTGQTTSSYTF. CDR3 DNA sequence: TGTGCTAGTGGGACAGGACAGACCACTAGTAGCTACACCTTC.

The gene calls are TRBV7-9 and TRBJ1-6, with 7 bases that match TRBD1. Trimming at V came to 1 base and at J to 8 bases, leaving 2 bases not matched to a gene. Germline CDR1 SEHNR, CDR2 FQNEAQ (reference sequence). This CDR3 is 14 amino acids long. CDR3 sequence: CASSLGQGHSPLHF. The CDR3 DNA reads as TGTGCCAGCAGCTTAGGACAGGGACATTCACCCCTCCACTTT.

In its sample, this clone was seen once. The rearrangement uses TRBV27 and TRBJ2-1; D might be TRBD2 (7 bases). Looked up from germline, CDR1 is MNHEY and CDR2 is SMNVEV (reference sequence). Deletions cut 7 bases from V and 7 bases from J, with 17 bases between. The CDR3 sequence is 14 residues long. The CDR3 protein is CASNRGDTGNEQFF. In DNA, the CDR3 is TGTGCCAGCAATCGGGGGGATACAGGGAATGAGCAGTTCTTC.

This clone came up a few times. The chain carries TRBV10-2 and TRBJ2-7; 7 bases line up with TRBD2. This CDR3 has 18 residues. J was trimmed by 3 bases and V by 6 bases; bases with no gene match: 20. CDR1 and CDR2 from the germline V gene are WSHSY and SAAADI. CDR3 coding DNA: TGCGCCAGCAGCCCCCAGGCGAGCGGGGCCAGAATTGTCTACGAGCAGTACTTC. It codes for CASSPQASGARIVYEQYF.

The chain has TRBV28 and TRBJ1-1; D is unresolved. V was shortened by 5 bases and J by 2 bases, with 15 bases between the two germline ends. CDR3 length: 15 amino acids. CDR1 and CDR2 from the germline V gene are MDHEN and SYDVKM. CDR3 bases: TGTGCCAGCAGTGTTGGAGGGTCGGGCAACACTGAAGCTTTCTTT. Amino acid sequence: CASSVGGSGNTEAFF.

This clone was found once. J is TRBJ2-3 and V is TRBV7-2; the D gene is possibly TRBD2 (5 bases). Germline loops: CDR1 SGHTA, CDR2 FQGNSA. Trimming pared 5 bases from V and 6 bases from J, leaving 18 bases between. CDR3 size: 15 residues. CDR3 DNA: TGTGCCAGCAGCCAACCGGACTTGTCTAGGGATACGCAGTATTTT. This sequence encodes CASSQPDLSRDTQYF.

V gene TRBV9 combines with J gene TRBJ1-6; D not resolved. The CDR3 covers 14 residues. Trimming pared 4 bases from V and 6 bases from J, leaving 11 bases between. Germline CDR1 and CDR2: SGDLS and YYNGEE. The CDR3 DNA reads TGTGCCAGCAGCACCCGGGTGACTAATTCACCCCTCCACTTT. Protein: CASSTRVTNSPLHF.

V is TRBV7-8 and J is TRBJ1-3, with 9 bases fitting TRBD1. The length of the CDR3 is 16 residues. CDR1 SGHVS and CDR2 FQNEAQ come from the germline V gene. With V trimmed by 5 bases and J by 2 bases, 7 bases remained unmatched. The CDR3: CASSPNRGHPGNTIYF. The CDR3 DNA is TGTGCCAGCAGCCCTAACAGGGGGCATCCTGGAAACACCATATATTTT.

This chain connects TRBV10-3 to TRBJ1-2; 9 bases match TRBD1. The CDR3 runs to 16 residues. Trimming cost V 5 bases and J 0 bases; bases outside gene matches: 7. CDR1 is ENHRY, CDR2 SYGVKD, per germline. CDR3 nucleotides: TGTGCCATCAGTTCGCCCGGACAGGGGTCTAACTATGGCTACACCTTC. It yields the protein CAISSPGQGSNYGYTF.